This TCR beta chain was observed in a study of shared clonotypes between healthy human individuals (dated by TCRdb to between 2020 and 2021). Background on the whole study: The cohort comprised a couple of women and three men aged 18 to 49 years. To estimate repertoire size and how much clonotypes are shared between individuals, the study performed deep sequencing of blood TCR repertoires from about five healthy adults. Leukapheresis yielded between about 0.85 and 9 billion PBMCs per donor. To increase sequencing depth and limit assay-specific biases, TCR repertoire library preparation and sequencing were carried out by different laboratories using diverse techniques. Points the paper makes about the study in general: Pairwise subsampling indicated that sequencing depth was expected to affect the degree of clonotype sharing among donors. Because the study included only a small number of donors, the genetic and exposure-history diversity represented was limited. Only blood was sampled, and tissue TCR repertoires likely differ from those in blood.

The germline V gene (reference sequence) supplies CDR1 SGHKS and CDR2 YYEKEE. V lost 1 base and J lost 4 bases; the stretch between them is 11 bases long. From cysteine to phenylalanine, the CDR3 is 14 amino acids long. Of all the DNA, just the CDR3 is kept, 42 bases in frame from base 1. This clone was counted once. Its antigen is currently not known. Base-call qualities are not available, and no considerably larger clone is one nucleotide away. The donors were healthy, HIV-negative adults who had no recently reported acute infections or vaccinations. Every donor was a Caucasian adult residing in Nashville, Tennessee, USA. For unsorted samples, some 100 million PBMCs were counted and genomic DNA was extracted with the QIAamp DNA Blood Mini kit. After blood collection by leukapheresis, PBMCs were isolated using Ficoll-Histopaque density gradient centrifugation and then cryopreserved in the vapor phase of liquid nitrogen.

Using the deep immunoSEQ assay, TCR CDR3 regions were amplified from genomic DNA by multiplex PCR. Extracted genomic DNA from each cell subset was distributed evenly across all wells of several immunoSEQ 96-well plates, and each plate was treated as a replicate. For unsorted PBMC, about 0.3 ug genomic DNA, equal to roughly 32,000 T cell genomes, was loaded into each replicate PCR. Ten immunoSEQ deep assay plates were used to sequence the unsorted PBMC genomic DNA. The purified libraries were quantified using a Qubit 3.0 fluorometer, sized with a Bioanalyzer 2100, and then quantified again using the KAPA Library Quantification kit. Every immunoSEQ 96-well plate was sequenced on a separate single-read 150-cycle Illumina NextSeq 550 flow cell. Per the original workflow: Because the immunoSEQ output held only junctional sequences and lacked quality scores, the filtering could not match the filtering applied to full-length reads. Sequences were annotated with PyIR, a Python wrapper for IgBLAST v1.9, and V/J genes and CDR3 were assigned using IMGT germline references. Any read was removed if the V/J assignment was weak (E-value above 1e-6), the CDR3 was missing, or the read contained stop codons, out-of-frame junctions, or ambiguous translated residues. A V3J clonotype was defined by an identical inferred V gene, J gene, and CDR3 amino acid sequence. The percentage overlap between two repertoires was calculated by dividing the number of shared unique clonotypes by the size of the smaller repertoire. RTK rarefaction, the Chao1 estimator, and Recon v2.1 estimates of unobserved clonotypes were used to assess repertoire richness. Sourced from immuneACCESS, this table was stored by TCRdb with only in-frame sequences that have V and J called. A share of the clones is absent; for the studies checked, an unresolved V gene accounts for under half, and the remainder has no known explanation. V and J calls and clone size are given by that table; D and trimming were obtained from the DNA. The sample table lists approximately 510,000 clones, 75% to 85% of them with a count of one. The ten largest clones capture 13% of the sample.

Sequenced material: PBMCs. The TCR was taken from a woman between 40 and 50 years old in good health. Some clones in this sample may be carry-over from other donors' samples. Recombination joined TRBV5-5 with TRBJ1-1; no confident D gene assignment can be made. The DNA reads as follows: TGTGCCAGCAGCTTGTTCCGCGACGGCACTGAAGCTTTCTTT. Translated, it reads CASSLFRDGTEAFF.